The TCR beta chain described here comes from a study of Ad26.COV2.S vaccination and SARS-CoV-2 variants. Treatment defined: roughly 18 received Ad26.COV2.S at low or high dose, single or two shots; roughly five received placebo; per-sample allocation not given. Each sample was drawn 63 days after the first injection (of vaccine or placebo). This clone was found once. The ends were cut back, 0 bases at V and 0 bases at J, with 15 bases in the middle. The CDR3 extends over 17 amino acids. Germline V lookup: CDR1 SGHRS, CDR2 YFSETQ. Sequencing was performed with immunoSEQ multiplex PCR; in TCRdb, only in-frame clones are kept and a portion is missing. Of under 550,000 clones listed, roughly 88% are singletons.

This specimen consisted of peripheral blood, obtained in a trial of Ad26.COV2.S vaccine versus placebo. This clonotype was obtained from a person between 18 and 65 years old who received the Ad26.COV2.S COVID-19 vaccine or a placebo. The chain joins TRBV5-1 to TRBJ1-1; possible D gene TRBD1, 6 bases. CDR3 in amino acids: CASSLVRGARMNTEAFF. CDR3 sequence (DNA): TGCGCCAGCAGCTTGGTTCGGGGGGCGCGGATGAACACTGAAGCTTTCTTT.